The clone carrying this T cell receptor (beta chain) has at least ten counts. Its matching antigen is unknown. This sample stems from a study of lung T cells in sarcoidosis with Löfgren's syndrome. Study context: CD4+ T cells build up in sarcoidosis bronchoalveolar lavage fluid.

The study's findings and limits: Shared TRAV12-1 and TRBV2 CDR3 motifs were reported across several patients.

MiXCR was run by TCRdb on the reads, yielding one entry per CDR3 protein. The table lists approximately 1,000 distinct CDR3 sequences, about 28% of them singletons. Germline V gene data show CDR1 as LNHNV and CDR2 as YYDKDF (reference sequence). CDR3 length equals 16 residues. Trimming removed 2 bases from V and 3 bases from J, with 16 bases in between. The sequenced sample was CD4+ T cells from bronchoalveolar lavage. The source is a human donor with sarcoidosis (Löfgren's syndrome or another form), or a control subject (not recorded which). This chain connects TRBV15 to TRBJ2-5; tentatively, D is TRBD1 (6 bases). CDR3 sequence: CATSRPMVGGKETQYF. The CDR3 nucleotides are TGTGCCACCAGCAGACCAATGGTAGGGGGAAAAGAGACCCAGTACTTC.